This T cell receptor (beta chain) was observed in a study of T-cell memory formation after mild COVID-19. Study as a whole: TCR clusters largely stayed donor specific.

TCRdb fed the 5' RACE reads into MiXCR, producing one record per CDR3 protein. The sample consists of roughly 620,000 distinct CDR3 sequences, roughly 18% of them appearing once. V lost 6 bases, J lost 8 bases, and 20 bases lay in between. CDR1 and CDR2 (germline): MNHEY, SVGEGT. The CDR3 totals 15 residues. J is TRBJ2-4 and V is TRBV6-2 or TRBV6-3, with a possible D match to TRBD1 (7 bases). The sequence derives from an adult woman who had mild COVID-19 (a few samples of this study predate the infection). Cell type and time point are not known. The sample was PBMCs or a T cell subset sorted from them (not recorded which). As DNA, the CDR3 is TGTGCCAGCAGACCGACCCTATCAGGGGGGTACATTCAGTACTTC. Translated: CASRPTLSGGYIQYF.